This TCR beta chain was identified in a study of blood T cell repertoires in COVID-19. Some clones are missing from TCRdb's copy, which holds only in-frame ones; the method was immunoSEQ multiplex PCR. The sample yields around 280,000 clones, over 85% seen once. This CDR3 region has 17 residues. Trimming removed 1 base from V and 4 bases from J; junction bases left unmatched: 10. Germline CDR1 reads SEHNR; CDR2 reads FQNEAQ (reference sequence). The sequencing input was peripheral blood. V gene TRBV7-9 combines with J gene TRBJ1-1; 9 bases line up with TRBD1. The TCR originated in a woman under 40 with COVID-19, enrolled during active disease. CDR3 sequence reads: CASSLGNQGQGSTEAFF. In nucleotides, the CDR3 is TGTGCCAGCAGCTTAGGGAACCAGGGACAGGGATCCACTGAAGCTTTCTTT. Together with reference TRBV7-9 and TRBJ1-1, the CDR3 gives the full variable domain: DTGVSQNPRHKITKRGQNVTFRCDPISEHNRLYWYRQTLGQGPEFLTYFQNEAQLEKSRLLSDRFSAERPKGSFSTLEIQRTEQGDSAMYLCASSLGNQGQGSTEAFFGQGTRLTVV.